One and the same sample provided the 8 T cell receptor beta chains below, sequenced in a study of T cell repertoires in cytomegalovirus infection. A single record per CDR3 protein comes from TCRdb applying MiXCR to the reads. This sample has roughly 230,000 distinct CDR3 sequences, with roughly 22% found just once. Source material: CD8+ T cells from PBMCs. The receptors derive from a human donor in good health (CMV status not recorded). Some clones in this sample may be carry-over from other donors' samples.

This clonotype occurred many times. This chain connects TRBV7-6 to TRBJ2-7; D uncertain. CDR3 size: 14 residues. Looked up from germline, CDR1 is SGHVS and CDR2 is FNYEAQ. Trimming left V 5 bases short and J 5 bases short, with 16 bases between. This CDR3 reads CASSHRPVLDEQYF. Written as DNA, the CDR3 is TGTGCCAGCAGCCATCGTCCGGTGTTGGACGAGCAGTACTTC.

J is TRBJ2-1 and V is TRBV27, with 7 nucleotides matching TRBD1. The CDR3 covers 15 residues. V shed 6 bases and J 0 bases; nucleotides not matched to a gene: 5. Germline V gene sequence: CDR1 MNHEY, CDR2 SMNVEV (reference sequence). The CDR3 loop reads CASSSHRGSYNEQFF. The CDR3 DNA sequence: TGTGCCAGCAGCTCCCACAGGGGCTCCTACAATGAGCAGTTCTTC.

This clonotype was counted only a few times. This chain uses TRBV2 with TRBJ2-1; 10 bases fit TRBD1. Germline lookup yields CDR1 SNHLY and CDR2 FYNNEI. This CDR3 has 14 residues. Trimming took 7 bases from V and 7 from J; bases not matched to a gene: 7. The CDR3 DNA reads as TGTGCCAGCACCATAAGGACAGGGGGAAATGAGCAGTTCTTC. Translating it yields CASTIRTGGNEQFF.

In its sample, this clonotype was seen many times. CDR3 nucleotide sequence: TGTGCCAGCTCAGCTTACTCCCCCTGGGAGCTGTTTTTT. This sequence encodes CASSAYSPWELFF. The chain employs TRBV7-2 and TRBJ2-2; the D is unclear. Looked up from germline, CDR1 is SGHTA and CDR2 is FQGNSA. The CDR3 runs 13 residues. V lost 8 bases to trimming and J lost 9 bases, with 16 bases between them.

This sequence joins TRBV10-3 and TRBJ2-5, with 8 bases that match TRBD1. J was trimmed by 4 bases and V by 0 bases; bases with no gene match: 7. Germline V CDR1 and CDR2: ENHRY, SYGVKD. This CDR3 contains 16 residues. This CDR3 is CAISESTGESGETQYF. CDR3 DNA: TGTGCCATCAGTGAGTCGACAGGGGAGTCGGGAGAGACCCAGTACTTC.

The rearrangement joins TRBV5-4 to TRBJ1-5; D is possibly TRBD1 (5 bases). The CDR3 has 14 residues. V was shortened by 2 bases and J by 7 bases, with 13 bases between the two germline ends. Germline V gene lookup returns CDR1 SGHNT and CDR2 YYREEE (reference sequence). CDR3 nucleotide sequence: TGTGCCAGCAGCTTATCTTCAGGGCACCAGCCCCAGCATTTT. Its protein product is CASSLSSGHQPQHF.

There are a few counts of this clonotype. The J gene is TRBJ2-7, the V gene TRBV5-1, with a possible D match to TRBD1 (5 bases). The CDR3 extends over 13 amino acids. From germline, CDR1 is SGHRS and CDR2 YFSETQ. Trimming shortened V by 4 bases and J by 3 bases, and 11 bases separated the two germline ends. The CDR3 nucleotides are TGCGCCAGCAGCCTGACAGAATTCTACGAGCAGTACTTC. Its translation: CASSLTEFYEQYF.

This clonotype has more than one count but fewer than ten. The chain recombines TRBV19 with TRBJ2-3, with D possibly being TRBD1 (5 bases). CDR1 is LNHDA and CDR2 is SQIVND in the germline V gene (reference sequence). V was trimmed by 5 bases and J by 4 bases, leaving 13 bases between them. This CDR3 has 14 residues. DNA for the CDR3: TGTGCCAGTAGTTGGTCAGGGTCTTCAGATACGCAGTATTTT. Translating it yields CASSWSGSSDTQYF.